The 32 T cell receptor beta chains below come from one sample, sequenced in a study of response to subunit inactivated influenza vaccine. TCRdb re-called the RT-PCR reads with MiXCR, one entry per CDR3 protein. The data contain about half a million distinct CDR3 sequences, 25% of them singletons. Sequenced material: CD4+ T cells sorted from PBMCs, taken 5 days after vaccination. These receptor sequences come from a man aged 45-60 years who received an inactivated influenza vaccine.

The chain is built from TRBV20-1 and TRBJ2-3, with 11 positions matching TRBD1. Germline lookup yields CDR1 DFQATT and CDR2 SNEGSKA (reference sequence). V gave up 2 bases and J gave up 7 bases; unmatched junction bases: 8. The CDR3 loop spans 15 amino acids. CDR3 in amino acids: CSARWDRGSGYTQYF. CDR3 coding DNA: TGCAGTGCTAGATGGGACAGGGGGTCAGGATATACGCAGTATTTT.

Turning to this clonotype: At one of its ends the junction is not consistent with the germline gene, which may arise from a read error. The V call is TRBV19, the J call TRBJ2-3; 10 bases align to TRBD1. CDR1 and CDR2 from the germline V gene are LNHDA and SQIVND (reference sequence). This CDR3 contains 9 residues. The CDR3 is CASSWDRGF. CDR3 nucleotides: TGTGCCAGTAGTTGGGACAGGGGCTTT.

The gene calls are TRBV2 and TRBJ2-7, with D possibly called TRBD1 or TRBD2 (5 bases each). Between the trimmed V and J ends, which lost 6 bases and 4 bases, there was a span of 22 bases. The V gene's germline CDR1 is SNHLY and CDR2 FYNNEI. The CDR3 consists of 16 residues. Here the CDR3 reads CASSDTGTPRYYEQYF. CDR3 in DNA: TGTGCCAGCAGCGACACCGGGACCCCGAGGTATTACGAGCAGTACTTC.

This clonotype was observed a handful of times. The chain joins TRBV20-1 to TRBJ2-7; no clear D. With 5 bases removed from V and 3 bases from J, the gap between germline ends came to 14 bases. The CDR3 runs 13 residues. Germline CDR1 is DFQATT and CDR2 is SNEGSKA (reference sequence). DNA for the CDR3: TGCAGTGCTGCAACACCCCCGGGCTACGAGCAGTACTTC. Its protein product is CSAATPPGYEQYF.

The J gene is TRBJ2-1, the V gene TRBV12-3 or TRBV12-4, with D perhaps given as TRBD1 or TRBD2 (5 bases each). This CDR3 is 13 amino acids long. V was pared by 5 bases and J by 5 bases, with 10 bases between. CDR3 protein: CASSPGRNNEQFF. CDR3 DNA sequence: TGTGCCAGCAGTCCGGGACGGAACAATGAGCAGTTCTTC.

This chain connects TRBV29-1 to TRBJ2-7; D is perhaps TRBD2 (6 bases). Germline V gene lookup returns CDR1 SQVTM and CDR2 ANQGSEA. CDR3 length: 14 residues. V shed 4 bases and J shed 1 base, with 14 bases lying between them. The CDR3 sequence is CSVGIRGISYEQYF. DNA of the CDR3: TGCAGCGTTGGAATTCGGGGGATATCCTACGAGCAGTACTTC.

The rearrangement uses TRBV20-1 and TRBJ1-5; no clear D gene. CDR3 length equals 13 residues. Trimming stripped 3 bases from V and 5 bases from J, with 11 bases between. CDR1 is DFQATT and CDR2 is SNEGSKA in the germline V gene (reference sequence). CDR3 nucleotides: TGCAGTGCTAGTCGTACAGTAGATCAGCCCCAGCATTTT. Translating it yields CSASRTVDQPQHF.

The CDR3 here is CASSPTSGGLLEQYF. CDR3 bases: TGTGCCAGCAGTCCTACTAGCGGGGGGTTGTTGGAGCAGTACTTC. The chain uses TRBV12-3 or TRBV12-4 and TRBJ2-7; TRBD2 matches at 12 bases. The CDR3 runs to 15 residues. With V trimmed by 5 bases and J by 7 bases, 9 bases remained unmatched.

V usage is TRBV20-1 and J usage is TRBJ1-6; no firm D call. Germline CDR1 DFQATT, CDR2 SNEGSKA (reference sequence). CDR3 length: 17 amino acids. Trimming took 0 bases from V and 8 from J, leaving 20 bases between them. The CDR3 loop reads CSARDLAAGGSDSPLHF. CDR3 in DNA: TGCAGTGCTAGAGATCTGGCGGCAGGAGGGTCGGATTCACCCCTCCACTTT.

The chain links TRBV7-6 to TRBJ1-2; no firm D call. Trimming stripped 4 bases from V and 4 bases from J, with 13 bases between. Per germline, CDR1 SGHVS and CDR2 FNYEAQ. The CDR3 loop spans 14 amino acids. CDR3 bases: TGTGCCAGCAGCTCGAGGGTATTCGGCTATGGCTACACCTTC. Translating gives CASSSRVFGYGYTF. Full variable domain (remainder filled in from reference TRBV7-6 and TRBJ1-2): GAGVSQSPRYKVTKRGQDVALRCDPISGHVSLYWYRQALGQGPEFLTYFNYEAQQDKSGLPNDRFSAERPEGSISTLTIQRTEQRDSAMYRCASSSRVFGYGYTFGSGTRLTVV.

This clonotype was observed many times. The J gene is TRBJ2-2, the V gene TRBV4-1; TRBD2 might be the D (7 bases). Germline V gene lookup returns CDR1 MGHRA and CDR2 YSYEKL. This CDR3 has 18 amino acids. Between the trimmed V and J ends, which lost 1 base and 3 bases, there was a span of 18 bases. The CDR3 loop reads CASSQVLLGGADTGELFF. CDR3 coding DNA: TGCGCCAGCAGCCAAGTCCTCCTGGGGGGGGCTGACACCGGGGAGCTGTTTTTT.

The rearrangement joins TRBV16 to TRBJ1-1, with D perhaps matching TRBD1 (6 bases). CDR3 length equals 14 residues. V shed 3 bases and J shed 2 bases, with 10 bases lying between them. Looked up from germline, CDR1 is KGHSY and CDR2 is FQNENV. CDR3 bases: TGTGCCAGCAGCCAGGGGGCCTTCAACACTGAAGCTTTCTTT. Translation gives CASSQGAFNTEAFF.

This clonotype was counted between two and nine times. In nucleotides, the CDR3 is TGCAGTGCTCGAAAGGACTCCACAGATACGCAGTATTTT. Encoded protein: CSARKDSTDTQYF. V is TRBV20-1 and J is TRBJ2-3; maybe TRBD2 (5 bases). The V end lost 5 bases, the J end lost 2 bases, and 11 bases lay between the germline ends. The germline CDR1 and CDR2 sequences are DFQATT and SNEGSKA (reference sequence). The CDR3 has 13 amino acids.

This clonotype was seen a handful of times. The chain joins TRBV18 to TRBJ2-7; D gene unclear. V lost 6 bases to trimming and J lost 2 bases, with 20 bases between them. Germline V gene lookup returns CDR1 KGHSH and CDR2 LQKENI. This CDR3 has 16 amino acids. CDR3 sequence (DNA): TGTGCCAGCTCTCAAGGATTAAGGAGAAACCCCTACGAGCAGTACTTC. This gives the protein CASSQGLRRNPYEQYF.

The V call is TRBV20-1, the J call TRBJ2-5; D not certain. The CDR3 is made up of 13 amino acids. The germline gives CDR1 DFQATT, CDR2 SNEGSKA (reference sequence). V lost 3 bases and J 0 bases, leaving 8 bases between the germline ends. CDR3 sequence (DNA): TGCAGTGCTAGGAGGTTGTACCAAGAGACCCAGTACTTC. It specifies CSARRLYQETQYF.

This sequence joins TRBV11-2 and TRBJ2-1; TRBD1 is a possible D gene (5 bases). CDR1 and CDR2 from the germline V gene are SGHAT and FQNNGV. Trimming cost V 2 bases and J 9 bases, with 17 bases left between them. The length of the CDR3 is 15 residues. This CDR3 reads CASSLPRGRVFEQFF. In DNA form, the CDR3 reads TGTGCCAGCAGCTTACCAAGGGGCAGAGTGTTTGAGCAGTTCTTC.

This chain connects TRBV4-2 to TRBJ2-3; 9 bases line up with TRBD2. Germline V gene lookup returns CDR1 LGHNA and CDR2 YNFKEQ. The J segment lost 5 bases and the V segment lost 0 bases, leaving 12 bases of the junction unmatched. The length of the CDR3 is 18 residues. CDR3 in DNA: TGTGCCAGCAGCCAAGAAGTTAAGGGGCGGGAGGGCCGAGATACGCAGTATTTT. The encoded protein is CASSQEVKGREGRDTQYF.

This clonotype was observed many times. The CDR3 loop is CAIGGTSTDTQYF. Written as DNA, the CDR3 is TGTGCCATCGGGGGGACTAGCACAGATACGCAGTATTTT. The rearrangement joins TRBV10-3 to TRBJ2-3, with D maybe TRBD2 (6 bases). V was trimmed by 8 bases and J by 0 bases, leaving 9 bases between them. CDR3 length equals 13 residues. Germline loops: CDR1 ENHRY, CDR2 SYGVKD.

Here the CDR3 DNA reads TGCAGCGTGCTGGGGGGCTCCAACACAGATACGCAGTATTTT. This gives the protein CSVLGGSNTDTQYF. The J gene is TRBJ2-3, the V gene TRBV29-1, with D perhaps being TRBD1 or TRBD2 (6 bases each). The CDR3 is made up of 14 amino acids. V was shortened by 6 bases and J by 2 bases, with 15 bases between the two germline ends. Germline CDR1 and CDR2: SQVTM and ANQGSEA.

V usage is TRBV12-3 or TRBV12-4 and J usage is TRBJ2-7; TRBD2 aligns across 8 bases. This CDR3 is 14 amino acids long. The ends lost 3 bases at V and 6 bases at J; junction bases unmatched: 7. The CDR3 spells CASSFERELSEQYF. CDR3 DNA: TGTGCCAGCAGTTTTGAGCGGGAGTTAAGCGAGCAGTACTTC.

The chain recombines TRBV29-1 with TRBJ2-3, with TRBD2 matching 8 bases. The CDR3 runs 14 residues. Per germline, CDR1 SQVTM and CDR2 ANQGSEA. The V gene end was trimmed by 6 bases and the J gene end by 6 bases; junction bases not matched to a gene: 11. This CDR3 is CSVRSSGVGDTQYF. The CDR3 coding sequence is TGCAGCGTCAGGAGTAGCGGGGTCGGGGATACGCAGTATTTT.

The genes are TRBV27 and TRBJ1-1, with D unresolved. Germline loops: CDR1 MNHEY, CDR2 SMNVEV (reference sequence). Between the trimmed V and J ends, which lost 2 bases and 1 base, there was a span of 11 bases. This CDR3 spans 15 amino acids. DNA for the CDR3: TGTGCCAGCAGTTTAATTTATGGGAGGAACACTGAAGCTTTCTTT. Amino acids: CASSLIYGRNTEAFF.

This clonotype was seen a few times. This rearrangement joins TRBV6-2 or TRBV6-3 to TRBJ1-2; the D gene is possibly TRBD1 (5 bases). The length of the CDR3 is 14 residues. CDR1 is MNHEY and CDR2 is SVGEGT in the germline V gene. Trimming stripped 2 bases from V and 2 bases from J, with 9 bases between. The CDR3 loop is CASSYGGENYGYTF. DNA for the CDR3: TGTGCCAGCAGTTACGGAGGGGAAAACTATGGCTACACCTTC.

The chain links TRBV6-2 or TRBV6-3 to TRBJ2-1; 15 bases fit TRBD2. Trimming took 6 bases from V and 4 from J; bases not matched to a gene: 19. The CDR3 length is 21 residues. CDR1 is MNHEY and CDR2 is SVGEGT in the germline V gene. This CDR3 is CASRPGTGVGTSGGRYNEQFF. Here the CDR3 DNA reads TGTGCCAGCAGACCCGGGACAGGGGTCGGGACTAGCGGGGGGCGTTACAATGAGCAGTTCTTC.

The chain joins TRBV3-1 to TRBJ2-5; 11 bases fit TRBD1. The trim removed 2 bases at V and 7 bases at J, leaving 6 bases unmatched. The CDR3 consists of 15 residues. Germline V gene data show CDR1 as LGHDT and CDR2 as YNNKEL (reference sequence). DNA for the CDR3: TGTGCCAGCAGCCAATCGGGGACAGGGGGGGGGACCCAGTACTTC. Translating it yields CASSQSGTGGGTQYF.

This clonotype appeared many times. The rearrangement links TRBV20-1 to TRBJ2-7; unclear D gene. Germline values: CDR1 DFQATT, CDR2 SNEGSKA (reference sequence). The CDR3 loop spans 12 amino acids. V shed 6 bases and J shed 6 bases, with 15 bases lying between them. The CDR3 sequence is CSAEKGRLEQYF. CDR3 nucleotide sequence: TGCAGTGCCGAAAAAGGCCGGCTCGAGCAGTACTTC.

The rearrangement uses TRBV7-2 and TRBJ2-5; D call uncertain. Germline V CDR1 and CDR2: SGHTA, FQGNSA. With 2 bases removed from V and 6 bases from J, the gap between germline ends came to 16 bases. This CDR3 comprises 15 residues. Here the CDR3 reads CASSLMGIRVQTQYF. CDR3 nucleotide sequence: TGTGCCAGCAGCTTAATGGGAATCCGAGTGCAGACCCAGTACTTC.

This sequence joins TRBV12-3 or TRBV12-4 and TRBJ2-7; D might be TRBD2 (5 bases). V was clipped by 6 bases and J by 6 bases, with 12 bases between them. The CDR3 has 12 amino acids. The CDR3 sequence: CASSIGRGEQYF. For the CDR3, the DNA is TGTGCCAGCAGCATCGGCCGGGGCGAGCAGTACTTC.

This chain connects TRBV5-1 to TRBJ2-7; 7 bases agree with TRBD2. V lost 2 bases, J lost 5 bases, and 7 bases stayed unmatched. The CDR3 is 14 residues long. Germline V gives CDR1 SGHRS, CDR2 YFSETQ. This CDR3 reads CASSLTGGVHEQYF. Written as DNA, the CDR3 is TGCGCCAGCAGCTTAACGGGAGGCGTCCACGAGCAGTACTTC.

V gene TRBV4-1 combines with J gene TRBJ2-3; D remains ambiguous. The CDR3 is 17 residues long. The V end lost 1 base, the J end lost 5 bases, and 19 bases lay between the germline ends. Per the germline V gene, CDR1 is MGHRA and CDR2 is YSYEKL. Written as DNA, the CDR3 is TGCGCCAGCAGCCAAGCCGGTAGGCCCCAACTGAAAGATACGCAGTATTTT. This sequence encodes CASSQAGRPQLKDTQYF.

This sequence joins TRBV7-9 and TRBJ2-7; TRBD1 matches 8 bases. Germline V gives CDR1 SEHNR, CDR2 FQNEAQ (reference sequence). The CDR3 spans 15 residues. V lost 4 bases, J lost 0 bases, and 5 bases stayed unmatched. Written as DNA, the CDR3 is TGTGCCAGCAGCTGGGACAGGCTGAGCTCCTACGAGCAGTACTTC. Protein product: CASSWDRLSSYEQYF.

This clonotype was observed a few times. The chain joins TRBV2 to TRBJ1-6; D remains ambiguous. CDR1 and CDR2 (germline): SNHLY, FYNNEI. With 0 bases removed from V and 8 bases from J, the gap between germline ends came to 8 bases. The CDR3 is 14 amino acids. CDR3 loop: CASSEAQRDSPLHF. The DNA of the CDR3 is TGTGCCAGCAGTGAAGCGCAAAGAGATTCACCCCTCCACTTT. Looking up the rest from reference TRBV2 and TRBJ1-6 gives the full variable domain: EPEVTQTPSHQVTQMGQEVILRCVPISNHLYFYWYRQILGQKVEFLVSFYNNEISEKSEIFDDQFSVERPDGSNFTLKIRSTKLEDSAMYFCASSEAQRDSPLHFGNGTRLTVT.